This TCR beta chain was sequenced during a study of control samples from healthy donors and cancer patients. Only in-frame clones appear in the TCRdb table, and some are missing; sequencing was by immunoSEQ multiplex PCR. The sample contains fewer than 200,000 clones, 85% to 95% of which appear only once. The V gene lost 3 bases and the J gene lost 6 bases, with 13 bases spanning the gap. Germline loops: CDR1 SGDLS, CDR2 YYNGEE. The CDR3 length is 14 residues. The chain combines TRBV9 with TRBJ1-5, with D tentatively TRBD1 (6 bases). The specimen sequenced was blood. The TCR was taken from a man between 18 and 35 years old in good health. The CDR3 protein is CASSAGVGAQPQHF. As DNA, the CDR3 is TGTGCCAGCAGCGCAGGGGTCGGAGCTCAGCCCCAGCATTTT. Filled out from reference TRBV9 and TRBJ1-5, the complete variable domain reads DSGVTQTPKHLITATGQRVTLRCSPRSGDLSVYWYQQSLDQGLQFLIQYYNGEERAKGNILERFSAQQFPDLHSELNLSSLELGDSALYFCASSAGVGAQPQHFGDGTRLSIL.